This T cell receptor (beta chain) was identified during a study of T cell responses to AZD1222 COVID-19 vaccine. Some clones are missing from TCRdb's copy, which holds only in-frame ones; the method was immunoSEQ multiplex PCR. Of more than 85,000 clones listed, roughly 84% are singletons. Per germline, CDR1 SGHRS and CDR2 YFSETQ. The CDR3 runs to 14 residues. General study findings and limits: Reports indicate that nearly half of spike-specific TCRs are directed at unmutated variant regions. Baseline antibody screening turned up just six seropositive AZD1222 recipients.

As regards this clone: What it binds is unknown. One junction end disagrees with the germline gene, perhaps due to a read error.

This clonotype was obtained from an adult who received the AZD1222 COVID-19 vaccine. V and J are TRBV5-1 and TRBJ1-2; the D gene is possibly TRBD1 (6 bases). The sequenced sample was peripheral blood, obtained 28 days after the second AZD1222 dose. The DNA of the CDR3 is TGCGCCCGCAGCGCGGGGGGCGGGGGATTTGAGGACACCTTC. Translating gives CARSAGGGGFEDTF.